This T cell receptor beta chain emerged from a study of blood T cell repertoires in COVID-19. Overall study: Samples representing acute and convalescent COVID-19 were sourced from the United States, Italy and Spain.

Authors' analysis steps: The assay estimated nucleated cells by amplifying reference gene primers. Profiling relied on immunoSEQ multiplex PCR, and the TCRdb table lists in-frame clones only, not all of them. V, J and clone size derive from that table, while D and trimming were established from the DNA sequence. In the table there are roughly 100,000 clones, roughly 86% of which are singletons. CDR3 length: 16 residues. Germline V gives CDR1 SNHLY, CDR2 FYNNEI. Trimming took 2 bases from V and 8 from J, leaving 18 bases between them. The receptor was isolated from a human donor in a cohort sampled during active COVID-19. Source material: peripheral blood. This chain connects TRBV2 to TRBJ1-4; perhaps TRBD1 as D (5 bases). This CDR3 reads CASSETQTANDEKLFF. CDR3 bases: TGTGCCAGCAGTGAAACACAGACAGCGAATGACGAAAAACTGTTTTTT.